These T cell receptor delta chains were read from a single sample in a study of gamma-delta chains in newborns, infants, children. TCRdb re-called the reads with CATT. Among about a thousand delta-chain clones listed, approximately 1.3% were seen once. Specimen: blood. The receptor source for this set is a child in good health. Each CDR3 is given with its conserved first and last residue. The D gene is left open where the match is weak. Not every row has a clone size; where given, it reads once, few, many or a size class.

j_gene: TRDJ1; d_gene: TRDD2; abundance: medium-sized; v_gene: TRDV1; CDR3nt: TGTGCTCTTGGGGAGGGGCCTTCCTACACAACTGACCCACACCGGTACACCGATAAACTCATCTTT; CDR3aa: CALGEGPSYTTDPHRYTDKLIF
j_gene: TRDJ1; d_gene: TRDD3; abundance: large; v_gene: TRDV2; CDR3nt: TGTGCCTGTGACTTACTGGGGGATACCCGGATACCGTACACCGATAAACTCATCTTT; CDR3aa: CACDLLGDTRIPYTDKLIF
j_gene: TRDJ1; d_gene: TRDD3; abundance: NA; v_gene: TRDV2; CDR3nt: TGTGCCTGTGACACCTGGGGGACCACCGATAAACTCATCTTT; CDR3aa: CACDTWGTTDKLIF
j_gene: TRDJ1; d_gene: TRDD3; abundance: large; v_gene: TRDV2; CDR3nt: TGTGCCTGTGACACCCTGGGGGGGTACACCGATAAACTCATCTTT; CDR3aa: CACDTLGGYTDKLIF
j_gene: TRDJ2; d_gene: NA; abundance: NA; v_gene: TRDV2; CDR3nt: TGTGCCTGTGACACAGTTCCTACCCAGGGTGGGGGATCCCGGACAGCACAACTCTTCTTT; CDR3aa: CACDTVPTQGGGSRTAQLFF
j_gene: TRDJ1; d_gene: TRDD3; abundance: large; v_gene: TRDV2; CDR3nt: TGTGCCTGTGATTCGGTGTCTGGGGGATACCACACCGATAAACTCATCTTT; CDR3aa: CACDSVSGGYHTDKLIF
j_gene: TRDJ1; d_gene: TRDD3; abundance: medium-sized; v_gene: TRDV2; CDR3nt: TGTGCCTGTGACCCGCTGGGGGATAGGAAGGATAAACTCATCTTT; CDR3aa: CACDPLGDRKDKLIF
j_gene: TRDJ1; d_gene: TRDD3; abundance: medium-sized; v_gene: TRDV2; CDR3nt: TGTGCCTGTGACACCTTACTGGGGGATACGTACACCGATAAACTCATCTTT; CDR3aa: CACDTLLGDTYTDKLIF
j_gene: TRDJ2; d_gene: NA; abundance: NA; v_gene: TRDV3; CDR3nt: TGTGCCTTTGTTCCTAATGTTGTCTCCAGGGGCGAGGCAGCACAACTCTTCTTT; CDR3aa: CAFVPNVVSRGEAAQLFF
j_gene: TRDJ1; d_gene: NA; abundance: large; v_gene: TRDV2; CDR3nt: TGTGCCTGTGACAACCTCTGGGATCGAGACACCGATAAACTCATCTTT; CDR3aa: CACDNLWDRDTDKLIF
j_gene: TRDJ1; d_gene: TRDD3; abundance: NA; v_gene: TRDV2; CDR3nt: TGTGCCTGTGACAGGCTGGGGGATACCTTGGGCGCCGATAAACTCATCTTT; CDR3aa: CACDRLGDTLGADKLIF
j_gene: TRDJ3; d_gene: TRDD3; abundance: NA; v_gene: TRDV2; CDR3nt: TGTGCCTGTGACACAATAGCCAGTACTGGGGGCCACAGCTCCTGGGACACCCGACAGATGTTTTTC; CDR3aa: CACDTIASTGGHSSWDTRQMFF
j_gene: TRDJ1; d_gene: TRDD3; abundance: large; v_gene: TRDV2; CDR3nt: TGTGCCTGTGATCCCCTGGGGGGAGAAAGCACCGATAAACTCATCTTT; CDR3aa: CACDPLGGESTDKLIF
j_gene: TRDJ1; d_gene: TRDD3; abundance: few; v_gene: TRDV2; CDR3nt: TGTGCCTGTGACACCGTCTCTACTGGGGGTTCCGAACTCATCTTT; CDR3aa: CACDTVSTGGSELIF
j_gene: TRDJ1; d_gene: TRDD3; abundance: NA; v_gene: TRDV2; CDR3nt: TGTGCCTGTGACACCGTGGTAGACTGGGGGATACCAACCGATAAACTCATCTTT; CDR3aa: CACDTVVDWGIPTDKLIF
j_gene: TRDJ1; d_gene: TRDD2; abundance: medium-sized; v_gene: TRDV1; CDR3nt: TGTGCTCTTGGGGCCATGCCTTCCTACGTGAGGCCGTACACCGATAAACTCATCTTT; CDR3aa: CALGAMPSYVRPYTDKLIF
j_gene: TRDJ1; d_gene: TRDD3; abundance: large; v_gene: TRDV2; CDR3nt: TGTGCCTGTGACACCCTATTACTGGGGGATACGGCGTACACCGATAAACTCATCTTT; CDR3aa: CACDTLLLGDTAYTDKLIF
j_gene: TRDJ1; d_gene: NA; abundance: few; v_gene: TRDV2; CDR3nt: TGTGCCTGTGACACCGTCGAGGGGATGATGAGAACCGATAAACTCATCTTT; CDR3aa: CACDTVEGMMRTDKLIF
j_gene: TRDJ2; d_gene: TRDD3; abundance: large; v_gene: TRDV2; CDR3nt: TGTGCCTGTGACACCGTGGGGGATTTGACAGCACAACTCTTCTTT; CDR3aa: CACDTVGDLTAQLFF
j_gene: TRDJ1; d_gene: TRDD3; abundance: medium-sized; v_gene: TRDV1; CDR3nt: TGTGCTCTTGGTCGAGGGGGCTGGGGGACTCCCACCGATAAACTCATCTTT; CDR3aa: CALGRGGWGTPTDKLIF
j_gene: TRDJ1; d_gene: TRDD3; abundance: large; v_gene: TRDV2; CDR3nt: TGTGCCTGTGACACCGTTGGTAGTACTGGGGGATACAAGTTTACCGATAAACTCATCTTT; CDR3aa: CACDTVGSTGGYKFTDKLIF
j_gene: TRDJ1; d_gene: TRDD3; abundance: large; v_gene: TRDV2; CDR3nt: TGTGCCTGTGACAGTCTGGGGGATCAATATATCACCGATAAACTCATCTTT; CDR3aa: CACDSLGDQYITDKLIF
j_gene: TRDJ1; d_gene: TRDD3; abundance: medium-sized; v_gene: TRDV2; CDR3nt: TGTGCCTGTGACTCGGTACTGGGGATGGGGTACACCGATAAACTCATCTTT; CDR3aa: CACDSVLGMGYTDKLIF
j_gene: TRDJ1; d_gene: TRDD3; abundance: large; v_gene: TRDV2; CDR3nt: TGTGCCTGTGACAGGGTCTCTCCTACGAGGGATACGCGGAGAGTCATCTTT; CDR3aa: CACDRVSPTRDTRRVIF
j_gene: TRDJ1; d_gene: TRDD3; abundance: large; v_gene: TRDV2; CDR3nt: TGTGCCTGTGACGCTCTGGGGGATACGGGGCCCGATAAACTCATCTTT; CDR3aa: CACDALGDTGPDKLIF
j_gene: TRDJ1; d_gene: TRDD3; abundance: large; v_gene: TRDV1; CDR3nt: TGTGCTCTTGGGGAACTCTCCTTCTCCTGGGGGATACGCACCGATAAACTCATCTTT; CDR3aa: CALGELSFSWGIRTDKLIF
j_gene: TRDJ1; d_gene: NA; abundance: large; v_gene: TRDV2; CDR3nt: TGTGCCTGTGACTCCGTAGGGGGAGGAGACGATAAACTCATCTTT; CDR3aa: CACDSVGGGDDKLIF
j_gene: TRDJ1; d_gene: NA; abundance: few; v_gene: TRDV2; CDR3nt: TGTGCCTGTGACCCCGTGGGCTCCGGAGGGGATAAACTCATCTTT; CDR3aa: CACDPVGSGGDKLIF
j_gene: TRDJ1; d_gene: TRDD3; abundance: NA; v_gene: TRDV2; CDR3nt: TGTGCCTGTGACCCCCACTGGGGGATACGCGGCGGTGGCGATAAACTCATCTTT; CDR3aa: CACDPHWGIRGGGDKLIF
j_gene: TRDJ1; d_gene: TRDD3; abundance: large; v_gene: TRDV2; CDR3nt: TGTGCCTGTGACCCGCTGGGGGAGACGAATAAACTCATCTTT; CDR3aa: CACDPLGETNKLIF
j_gene: TRDJ1; d_gene: TRDD3; abundance: medium-sized; v_gene: TRDV2; CDR3nt: TGTGCCTGTGACTCACTACTGGGGGATAGGATCTTTTCCGATAAACTCATCTTT; CDR3aa: CACDSLLGDRIFSDKLIF
j_gene: TRDJ1; d_gene: NA; abundance: NA; v_gene: TRDV1; CDR3nt: TGTGCTCTTGGGGAACTTACCCTAAATAGTCCAATGGGGGATTTCTGGTCGGACACCGATAAACTCATCTTC; CDR3aa: CALGELTLNSPMGDFWSDTDKLIF
j_gene: TRDJ1; d_gene: TRDD3; abundance: large; v_gene: TRDV2; CDR3nt: TGTGCCTGTGACCCCCTTACTGGGGGAAAGTACGCGTACACCGATAAACTCATCTTT; CDR3aa: CACDPLTGGKYAYTDKLIF
j_gene: TRDJ3; d_gene: TRDD3; abundance: large; v_gene: TRDV2; CDR3nt: TGTGCCTGTGACGTCCTGGGGGATACCTCCTGGGACACCCGACAGATGTTTTTC; CDR3aa: CACDVLGDTSWDTRQMFF
j_gene: TRDJ1; d_gene: TRDD3; abundance: large; v_gene: TRDV2; CDR3nt: TGTGCCTGTGACACCGGTAACCTGCTTACCGTACTGGGGGATTTCAACACCGATAAACTCATCTTT; CDR3aa: CACDTGNLLTVLGDFNTDKLIF
j_gene: TRDJ1; d_gene: TRDD3; abundance: large; v_gene: TRDV2; CDR3nt: TGTGCCTGTGACACCGTCGGGACTGGGGGATACGCCCCCGATAAACTCATCTTT; CDR3aa: CACDTVGTGGYAPDKLIF
j_gene: TRDJ1; d_gene: TRDD3; abundance: large; v_gene: TRDV1; CDR3nt: TGTGCTCTTTATTCACCCACGGATACGAGGAAACTCATCTTT; CDR3aa: CALYSPTDTRKLIF
j_gene: TRDJ1; d_gene: NA; abundance: large; v_gene: TRDV2; CDR3nt: TGTGCCTGTGACCCCCTTGGGTCTACGGTCCACACCGATAAACTCATCTTT; CDR3aa: CACDPLGSTVHTDKLIF
j_gene: TRDJ3; d_gene: TRDD3; abundance: medium-sized; v_gene: TRDV2; CDR3nt: TGTGCCTGTGACACTACTGGGGGATCCTGGGACACCCGACAGATGTTTTTC; CDR3aa: CACDTTGGSWDTRQMFF
j_gene: TRDJ1; d_gene: TRDD3; abundance: large; v_gene: TRDV2; CDR3nt: TGTGCCTGTGACACCTTGCCTCCTGGGGGATACGAAGAAAAACTCATCTTT; CDR3aa: CACDTLPPGGYEEKLIF
j_gene: TRDJ1; d_gene: TRDD3; abundance: NA; v_gene: TRDV2; CDR3nt: TGTGCCCGTGACACCCTCATACTGGGGTCCGATAAACTCATCTTT; CDR3aa: CARDTLILGSDKLIF
j_gene: TRDJ1; d_gene: NA; abundance: NA; v_gene: TRDV3; CDR3nt: TGTGCCTTTACCCCACTTCCTTCCTGGGGGTTCTCAACCGATAAACTCATCTTT; CDR3aa: CAFTPLPSWGFSTDKLIF
j_gene: TRDJ1; d_gene: NA; abundance: large; v_gene: TRDV2; CDR3nt: TGTGCCTGTGACCCCGTGGGACCGGGGGAAAAAGTCACCGATAAACTCATCTTT; CDR3aa: CACDPVGPGEKVTDKLIF
j_gene: TRDJ1; d_gene: TRDD3; abundance: large; v_gene: TRDV2; CDR3nt: TGTGCCTGTGACACCGTAATTTATCAGGAGAAGGGGGATAAGGAACTCATCTTT; CDR3aa: CACDTVIYQEKGDKELIF
j_gene: TRDJ1; d_gene: NA; abundance: few; v_gene: TRDV2; CDR3nt: TGTGCCTGTGGCCCCGTGGGCTCCGGAGGGGATAAACTCATCTTT; CDR3aa: CACGPVGSGGDKLIF
j_gene: TRDJ3; d_gene: NA; abundance: few; v_gene: TRDV2; CDR3nt: TGTGCCTGTGACACCGCACCGGTCGGGGATCGGGCGTCCTGGGACACCCGACAGATGTTTTTC; CDR3aa: CACDTAPVGDRASWDTRQMFF
j_gene: TRDJ1; d_gene: TRDD3; abundance: large; v_gene: TRDV2; CDR3nt: TGTGCCTGTGACACTTGGGGGATGACCGATAAACTCATCTTT; CDR3aa: CACDTWGMTDKLIF
j_gene: TRDJ1; d_gene: TRDD3; abundance: large; v_gene: TRDV2; CDR3nt: TGTGCCTGTGACTCCTTACTGGGGGACCCACTCACCGATAAACTCATCTTT; CDR3aa: CACDSLLGDPLTDKLIF
j_gene: TRDJ1; d_gene: TRDD3; abundance: large; v_gene: TRDV2; CDR3nt: TGTGCCTGTGACACCCTTTTACTGGGGGATACGGGGTTCACCGATAAACTCATCTTT; CDR3aa: CACDTLLLGDTGFTDKLIF
j_gene: TRDJ1; d_gene: TRDD3; abundance: medium-sized; v_gene: TRDV2; CDR3nt: TGTGCCTGTGACACCCTACTGGGGGATACCGATAAACTCATCTTT; CDR3aa: CACDTLLGDTDKLIF
j_gene: TRDJ1; d_gene: TRDD3; abundance: medium-sized; v_gene: TRDV1; CDR3nt: TGTGCTCTTGGGGACCCCCGGATTCCTTCTACCCACCGTTTCTGGGGGATAGAAAACGATAAACTCATCTTT; CDR3aa: CALGDPRIPSTHRFWGIENDKLIF
j_gene: TRDJ1; d_gene: NA; abundance: large; v_gene: TRDV2; CDR3nt: TGTGCCTGTGACACCGCTTGGGGCCGGACCACCGATAAACTCATCTTT; CDR3aa: CACDTAWGRTTDKLIF
j_gene: TRDJ1; d_gene: NA; abundance: few; v_gene: TRDV2; CDR3nt: TGTGCCTGTGACAAGCTGGGCCCCTCTGGCGATAAACTCATCTTT; CDR3aa: CACDKLGPSGDKLIF
j_gene: TRDJ1; d_gene: TRDD3; abundance: NA; v_gene: TRDV2; CDR3nt: TGTGCCAGTGACCAGTTAACTGGGGGACTCCCTGACACCGATAAACTAATCTTT; CDR3aa: CASDQLTGGLPDTDKLIF
j_gene: TRDJ3; d_gene: TRDD3; abundance: NA; v_gene: TRDV2; CDR3nt: TGTGCCTGTGACAAGATACTGGGGGATACTAGCTCCTGGGACACCCGACAGATGTTTTTC; CDR3aa: CACDKILGDTSSWDTRQMFF
j_gene: TRDJ1; d_gene: NA; abundance: large; v_gene: TRDV1; CDR3nt: TGTGCTCTTGGGGAACGTTACCGAGGCAATACCGATAAACTCATCTTT; CDR3aa: CALGERYRGNTDKLIF
j_gene: TRDJ1; d_gene: TRDD3; abundance: NA; v_gene: TRDV2; CDR3nt: TGTGCCTGTGACCCACTGGGGGGGAAGTACACCGATAAACTCATCTTT; CDR3aa: CACDPLGGKYTDKLIF
j_gene: TRDJ1; d_gene: TRDD3; abundance: few; v_gene: TRDV1; CDR3nt: TGTGCTCTCGGGGAAAAAGATTTCGAGCCTTCATCTTACTGGGGGATCATGTACACCGATAAACTCATCTTT; CDR3aa: CALGEKDFEPSSYWGIMYTDKLIF
j_gene: TRDJ1; d_gene: TRDD3; abundance: large; v_gene: TRDV2; CDR3nt: TGTGCCTGTGACACCCTTACTGGGGGCCCGTACACCGATAAACTCATCTTT; CDR3aa: CACDTLTGGPYTDKLIF
j_gene: TRDJ1; d_gene: TRDD3; abundance: NA; v_gene: TRDV2; CDR3nt: TGTGCCTGTGCCGACGTTATCTCCTGGGGGGCCGGCCCCGATAAACTCATCTTT; CDR3aa: CACADVISWGAGPDKLIF